This is a list of T cell receptor beta chains from one sample in a study of a mutant IDH1 vaccine in newly diagnosed glioma. Antigen specificity for these receptors is unknown. The repertoire was sequenced with immunoSEQ multiplex PCR; TCRdb's copy has only in-frame clones and lacks some. In the table there are roughly 74,000 clones, approximately 89% of which are singletons. The sequenced sample was PBMCs, obtained from a glioma patient whose treatment included an IDH1 peptide vaccine. Receptor source: a woman between 45 and 60 years old with glioma. CDR3s include the opening cysteine and the closing phenylalanine or tryptophan. The order of the fields is clone size, D gene, J gene, CDR3 length, V gene, CDR3 DNA, CDR3 protein. The D gene is left open where the match is weak. Some rows mark clone size as missing; the rest say once, few, many or name a class of expanded clone.

. | TRBD2 | TRBJ2-5 | 13 | TRBV4-1 | TGCGCCAGCAGCCAAGTTTCGCGGGGGGAGCAGTACTTC | CASSQVSRGEQYF
. | . | TRBJ2-2 | 13 | TRBV9 | TGTGCCAGCAGCGTTTTGAGCACCGGGGAGCTGTTTTTT | CASSVLSTGELFF
few | . | TRBJ2-5 | 12 | TRBV28 | TGTGCCAGCAGTTTAGCCGGGGAGACCCAGTACTTC | CASSLAGETQYF
. | . | TRBJ1-3 | 15 | TRBV29-1 | TGCAGCGTCCTTTACTTAGGGGGTATCGGAAACACCATATATTTT | CSVLYLGGIGNTIYF
. | . | TRBJ2-2 | 16 | TRBV9 | TGTGCCAGCAGCGTAGCCACCACGGGAAACAGCGGGGAGCTGTTTTTT | CASSVATTGNSGELFF
. | . | TRBJ2-7 | 13 | TRBV30 | TGTGCCTGGAGCAGGGACTTCGCCTACGAGCAGTACTTC | CAWSRDFAYEQYF
. | TRBD2 | TRBJ2-7 | 14 | TRBV9 | TGTGCCAGCAGCGGTAGCGGGAGCTCCTACGAGCAGTACTTC | CASSGSGSSYEQYF
. | . | TRBJ2-1 | 17 | TRBV21-1 | TGTGCCAGCAGCAACATGAATTCTAGCGGAACCTACAATGAGCAGTTCTTC | CASSNMNSSGTYNEQFF
. | . | TRBJ1-1 | 14 | TRBV27 | TGTGCCAGCAGTACACAAACTGGGTACACTGAAGCTTTCTTT | CASSTQTGYTEAFF
. | . | TRBJ2-3 | 16 | TRBV5-6 | TGTGCCAGCAGCCCGGGGTGGGGGCGTAGCACAGATACGCGGTATTTT | CASSPGWGRSTDTRYF
. | . | TRBJ2-5 | 16 | TRBV9 | TGTGCCAGCAGCGTAGGGGACGCCTTACTTCAAGAGACCCAGTACTTC | CASSVGDALLQETQYF
. | . | TRBJ2-2 | 15 | TRBV7-9 | TGTGCCAGCAGCACCGGGACATGGAACACCGGGGAGCTGTTTTTT | CASSTGTWNTGELFF
. | . | TRBJ2-1 | 17 | TRBV4-2 | TGTGCCAGCAGCCAAGTTACTGGAGCGGCCCCTAACAATGAGCAGTTCTTC | CASSQVTGAAPNNEQFF
few | . | TRBJ1-1 | 14 | TRBV6-6 | TGTGCCAGCAGTATTAAGGGGATGGACACTGAAGCTTTCTTT | CASSIKGMDTEAFF
. | . | TRBJ2-5 | 13 | TRBV10-3 | TGTGCCATCAGTGAAGTCAGGAGAGAGACCCAGTACTTC | CAISEVRRETQYF
. | . | TRBJ2-7 | 11 | TRBV6-5 | TGTGCCAGCAGATCTAGCTACGAGCAGTACTTC | CASRSSYEQYF
. | . | TRBJ1-1 | 13 | TRBV7-6 | TGTGCCAGCAGCCCCAGGGGTGACGCTGAAGCTTTCTTT | CASSPRGDAEAFF